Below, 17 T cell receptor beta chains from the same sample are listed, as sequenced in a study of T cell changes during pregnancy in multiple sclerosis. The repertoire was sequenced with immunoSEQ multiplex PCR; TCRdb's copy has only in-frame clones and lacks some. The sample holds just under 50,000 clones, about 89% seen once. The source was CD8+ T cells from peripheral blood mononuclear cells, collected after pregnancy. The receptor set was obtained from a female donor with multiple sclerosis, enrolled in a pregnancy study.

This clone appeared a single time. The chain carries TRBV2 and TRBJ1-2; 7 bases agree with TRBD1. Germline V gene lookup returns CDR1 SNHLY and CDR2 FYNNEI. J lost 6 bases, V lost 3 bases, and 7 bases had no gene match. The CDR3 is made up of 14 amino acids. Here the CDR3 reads CASSDGQDPHGYTF. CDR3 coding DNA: TGTGCCAGCAGTGACGGACAGGATCCACATGGCTACACCTTC.

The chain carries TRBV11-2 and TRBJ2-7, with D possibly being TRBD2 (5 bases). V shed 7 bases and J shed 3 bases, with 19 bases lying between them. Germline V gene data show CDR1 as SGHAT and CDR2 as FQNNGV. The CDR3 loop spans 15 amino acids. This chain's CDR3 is CASNPGEAAYYEQYF. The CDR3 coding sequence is TGTGCCAGCAACCCGGGTGAAGCGGCCTACTACGAGCAGTACTTC.

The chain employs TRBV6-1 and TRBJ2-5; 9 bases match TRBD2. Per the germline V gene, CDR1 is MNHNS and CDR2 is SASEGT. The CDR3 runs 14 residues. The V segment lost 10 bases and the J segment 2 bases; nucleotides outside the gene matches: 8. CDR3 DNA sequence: TGTGCCACCCAGGAGCGGGGGGTTCAAGAGACCCAGTACTTC. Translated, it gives CATQERGVQETQYF.

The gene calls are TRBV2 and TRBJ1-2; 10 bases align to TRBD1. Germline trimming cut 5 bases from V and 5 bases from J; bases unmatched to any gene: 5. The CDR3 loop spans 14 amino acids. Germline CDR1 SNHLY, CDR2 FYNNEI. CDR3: CASSKTGQGYGYTF. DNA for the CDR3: TGTGCCAGCAGTAAGACGGGACAGGGGTATGGCTACACCTTC.

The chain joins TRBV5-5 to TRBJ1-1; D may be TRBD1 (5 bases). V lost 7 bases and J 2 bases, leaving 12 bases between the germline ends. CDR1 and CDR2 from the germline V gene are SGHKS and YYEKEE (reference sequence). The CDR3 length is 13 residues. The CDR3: CASLRGTNTEAFF. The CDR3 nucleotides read TGTGCCAGCCTGCGGGGGACTAACACTGAAGCTTTCTTT.

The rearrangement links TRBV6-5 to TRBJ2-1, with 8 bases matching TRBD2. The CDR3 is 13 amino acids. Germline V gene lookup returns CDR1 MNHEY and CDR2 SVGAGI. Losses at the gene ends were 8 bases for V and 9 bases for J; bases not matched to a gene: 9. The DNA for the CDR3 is TGTGCCAGCTCAGCGCGGGGGGTTGGTGAGCAGTTCTTC. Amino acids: CASSARGVGEQFF.

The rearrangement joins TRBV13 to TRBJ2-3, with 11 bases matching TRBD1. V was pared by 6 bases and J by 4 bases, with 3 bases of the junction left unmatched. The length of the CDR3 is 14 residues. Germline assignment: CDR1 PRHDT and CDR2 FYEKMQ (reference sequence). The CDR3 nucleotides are TGTGCCAGCAGGGACAGGGGGCAGTCAGATACGCAGTATTTT. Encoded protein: CASRDRGQSDTQYF.

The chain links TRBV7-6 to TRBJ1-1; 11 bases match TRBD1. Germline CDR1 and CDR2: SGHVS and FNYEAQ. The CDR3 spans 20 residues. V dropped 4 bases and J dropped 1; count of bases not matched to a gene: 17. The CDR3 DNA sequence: TGTGCCAGCAGCTCAACCGGGACAGGGGGACTAGGTACTGGGAACACTGAAGCTTTCTTT. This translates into CASSSTGTGGLGTGNTEAFF. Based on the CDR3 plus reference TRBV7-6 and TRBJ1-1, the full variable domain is GAGVSQSPRYKVTKRGQDVALRCDPISGHVSLYWYRQALGQGPEFLTYFNYEAQQDKSGLPNDRFSAERPEGSISTLTIQRTEQRDSAMYRCASSSTGTGGLGTGNTEAFFGQGTRLTVV.

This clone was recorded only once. CDR3 protein: CAGAGENTDTQYF. In DNA form, the CDR3 reads TGTGCCGGAGCGGGGGAGAACACAGATACGCAGTATTTT. The chain links TRBV25-1 to TRBJ2-3, with 8 positions matching TRBD2. The V segment lost 11 bases and the J segment 2 bases; nucleotides outside the gene matches: 6. The length of the CDR3 is 13 residues. Germline CDR1 is MGHDK and CDR2 is SYGVNS.

CDR3 amino acids: CASSLEQGPYEQYF. The DNA for the CDR3 is TGTGCCAGCAGCTTGGAACAGGGGCCCTACGAGCAGTACTTC. This chain uses TRBV5-6 with TRBJ2-7, with 7 nucleotides matching TRBD1. CDR3 size: 14 residues. CDR1 SGHDT and CDR2 YYEEEE come from the germline V gene. V gave up 0 bases and J gave up 2 bases; unmatched junction bases: 2.

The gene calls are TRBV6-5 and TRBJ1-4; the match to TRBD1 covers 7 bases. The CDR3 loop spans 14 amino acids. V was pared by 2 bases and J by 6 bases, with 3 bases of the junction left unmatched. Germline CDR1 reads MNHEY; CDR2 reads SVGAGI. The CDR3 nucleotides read TGTGCCAGCAGTTACGTACAGGGGCATGAAAAACTGTTTTTT. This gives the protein CASSYVQGHEKLFF.

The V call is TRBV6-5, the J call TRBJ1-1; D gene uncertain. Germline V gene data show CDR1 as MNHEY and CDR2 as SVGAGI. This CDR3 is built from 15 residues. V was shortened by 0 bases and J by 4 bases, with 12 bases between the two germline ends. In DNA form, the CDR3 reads TGTGCCAGCAGTTACTCTCCGGGGTTGGCCACTGAAGCTTTCTTT. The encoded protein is CASSYSPGLATEAFF.

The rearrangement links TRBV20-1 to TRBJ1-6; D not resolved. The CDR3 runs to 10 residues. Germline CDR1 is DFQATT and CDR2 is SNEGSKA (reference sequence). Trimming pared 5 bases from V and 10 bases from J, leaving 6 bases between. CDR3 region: CSALRSPLHF. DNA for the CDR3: TGCAGTGCTTTGCGGTCACCCCTCCACTTT.

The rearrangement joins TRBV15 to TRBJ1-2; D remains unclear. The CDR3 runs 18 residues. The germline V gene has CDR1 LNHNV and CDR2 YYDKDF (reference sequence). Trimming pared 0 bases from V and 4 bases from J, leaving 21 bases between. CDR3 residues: CATSRDLSAARGGYGYTF. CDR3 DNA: TGTGCCACCAGCAGAGATCTCTCTGCGGCCCGGGGTGGCTATGGCTACACCTTC.

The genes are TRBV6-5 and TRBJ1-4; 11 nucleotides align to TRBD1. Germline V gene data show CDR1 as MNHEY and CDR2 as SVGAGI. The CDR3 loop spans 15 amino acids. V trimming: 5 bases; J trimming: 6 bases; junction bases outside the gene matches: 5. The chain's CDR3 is CASSKRTGGDEKLFF. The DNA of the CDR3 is TGTGCCAGCAGTAAACGGACAGGGGGCGATGAAAAACTGTTTTTT.

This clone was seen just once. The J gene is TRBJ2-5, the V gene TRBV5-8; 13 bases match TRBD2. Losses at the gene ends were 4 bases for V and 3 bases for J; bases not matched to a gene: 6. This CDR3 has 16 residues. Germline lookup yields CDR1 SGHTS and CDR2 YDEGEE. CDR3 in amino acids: CASSLAGLAGEETQYF. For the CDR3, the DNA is TGTGCCAGCAGCCTAGCTGGACTAGCGGGGGAAGAGACCCAGTACTTC.

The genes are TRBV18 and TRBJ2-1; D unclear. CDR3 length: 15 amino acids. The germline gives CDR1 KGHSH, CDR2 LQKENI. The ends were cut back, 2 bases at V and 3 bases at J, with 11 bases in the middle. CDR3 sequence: CASSPYEAVYNEQFF. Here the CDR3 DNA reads TGTGCCAGCTCACCATACGAGGCCGTCTACAATGAGCAGTTCTTC.